A selection of T cell receptor beta chains follows, all from one sample in a study of T cell changes during pregnancy in multiple sclerosis. Sequenced by immunoSEQ multiplex PCR; TCRdb stores in-frame clones only, minus some. Of tens of thousands of clones detected, about nine tenths appear once; the ten largest clones hold about 11%. The specimen was CD8+ T cells from peripheral blood mononuclear cells, collected in the third trimester of pregnancy. The receptors derive from a female donor with multiple sclerosis, enrolled in a pregnancy study. CDR3s include the opening cysteine and the closing phenylalanine or tryptophan. The D gene is left open where the match is weak. Clone size, where shown, is once, few, many, or a class for clones that have expanded.

d_gene,j_gene,v_gene,abundance,CDR3nt,CDR3aa
NA,TRBJ1-3,TRBV7-9,NA,TGTGCCAGCGGCGGAAACACCATATATTTT,CASGGNTIYF
TRBD2,TRBJ2-7,TRBV5-4,NA,TGCGCCAGCAGCCTAAGTAGCGGGTACTCCTACGAGCAGTACTTC,CASSLSSGYSYEQYF
TRBD2,TRBJ2-2,TRBV2,NA,TGTGCCAGCAGTGATGTGTTAGCGGGCAACACCGGGGAGCTGTTTTTT,CASSDVLAGNTGELFF
NA,TRBJ1-2,TRBV7-6,NA,TGTGCCAGCAGCTTAGCGATAGACAGGTCCGCCCCTCTTGCTTACTATGGCTACACCTTC,CASSLAIDRSAPLAYYGYTF
NA,TRBJ1-2,TRBV4-3,once,TGCGCCAGCAGCCAAGATCTTACTATCTATGGCTACACCTTC,CASSQDLTIYGYTF
TRBD1,TRBJ1-4,TRBV4-3,NA,TGCGCCAGCAGCGATAGACCGGGACAGGGGGGGAAACTGTTTTTT,CASSDRPGQGGKLFF
NA,TRBJ1-1,TRBV7-2,NA,TGTGCCAGCAGCTTAGAAACAGGGAGGGAGACTGAAGCTTTCTTT,CASSLETGRETEAFF
TRBD2,TRBJ2-7,TRBV6-6,NA,TGTGCCAGCAGTCCTAGCGGGGTAGGGGACGAGCAGTACTTC,CASSPSGVGDEQYF
NA,TRBJ1-1,TRBV27,once,TGTGCCAGCAGTACCCCCGGAGGCGTCACTGAAGCTTTCTTT,CASSTPGGVTEAFF
TRBD1,TRBJ1-2,TRBV7-8,few,TGTGCCAGCAGCTTAGGAGTAGGACAGGGTTTTGGCTACACCTTC,CASSLGVGQGFGYTF
TRBD1,TRBJ1-5,TRBV6-5,NA,TGTGCCAGCAGTCAGGACAGGGGAGGCAATCAGCCCCAGCATTTT,CASSQDRGGNQPQHF
NA,TRBJ1-2,TRBV4-3,once,TGCGCCAGCAGCCCCAGATGGGCTTCGGACTATGGCTACACCTTC,CASSPRWASDYGYTF
NA,TRBJ2-1,TRBV29-1,once,TGCAGCGTTGGGCCTGTCAGCTCCTACAATGAGCAGTTCTTC,CSVGPVSSYNEQFF
TRBD1,TRBJ1-2,TRBV7-9,NA,TGTGCCAGCAGCGCGTGGGACAGGGAAAACTATGGCTACACCTTC,CASSAWDRENYGYTF
TRBD2,TRBJ2-1,TRBV11-2,NA,TGTGCCAGCAGCCGAATTAGCGGGAGGGGCTACAATGAGCAGTTCTTC,CASSRISGRGYNEQFF
TRBD1,TRBJ2-5,TRBV11-2,NA,TGTGCCAGCAGCCCTACGGGACAGCAAGAGACCCAGTACTTC,CASSPTGQQETQYF
TRBD2,TRBJ2-3,TRBV6-4,NA,TGTGCCAGCAGTGACTTACCCGGGGGGAACACAGATACGCAGTATTTT,CASSDLPGGNTDTQYF
NA,TRBJ2-1,TRBV12-5,NA,TGTGCTAGTGGTTTGGCCCACCACAGGGATGAGCAGTTCTTC,CASGLAHHRDEQFF
NA,TRBJ1-3,TRBV5-1,NA,TGCGCCAGCAGCTTCGGCGTAGACACGGGAAACACCATATATTTT,CASSFGVDTGNTIYF
NA,TRBJ2-3,TRBV7-3,NA,TGTGCCAGCAGCTACCTCCAGGGCCCCGAGGGCACAGATACGCAGTATTTT,CASSYLQGPEGTDTQYF
NA,TRBJ2-3,TRBV2,NA,TGTGCCAGCGGGCCCATTGTGAATACGCAGTATTTT,CASGPIVNTQYF
TRBD1,TRBJ2-3,TRBV6-4,NA,TGTGCCAGCAGCCCGGACAGGGACACAGATACGCAGTATTTT,CASSPDRDTDTQYF
NA,TRBJ1-1,TRBV5-1,NA,TGCGCCAGCAGCTTCGGCGGGGCTCGGGAAGCTTTCTTT,CASSFGGAREAFF
NA,TRBJ2-1,TRBV27,NA,TGTGCCAGCAGTTTAGACAGCTCCACAGGAAATGAGCAGTTCTTC,CASSLDSSTGNEQFF